The present entry profiles one T cell receptor beta chain with its context. Its cognate antigen is unknown. The CDR3 is 15 amino acids. Germline V lookup: CDR1 KGHSH, CDR2 LQKENI. With V trimmed by 2 bases and J by 1 base, 4 bases remained unmatched. This sample is part of a study of T cell responses to AZD1222 COVID-19 vaccine. Here immunoSEQ multiplex PCR was the method, and the copy in TCRdb shows in-frame clones only, minus some. The sample holds about 100,000 clones, approximately 90% seen once. Study-level results: Regions 160-218 and 743-854 held dominance among vaccine-associated CD4 TCRs, which spanned spike. Repertoire collection took place solely once the T cell response had peaked. Nearly half of spike-specific TCRs reportedly go after variant regions that carry no mutations.

Sequences were derived from peripheral blood, sampled on day 0 of AZD1222 vaccination. The J gene is TRBJ2-5, the V gene TRBV18; 7 bases are a match to TRBD2. This TCR derives from an adult in good health. This chain's CDR3 is CASSPLSGGQETQYF. For the CDR3, the DNA is TGTGCCAGCTCACCATTGTCGGGAGGCCAAGAGACCCAGTACTTC. The whole variable domain, filled in from reference TRBV18 and TRBJ2-5, reads NAGVMQNPRHLVRRRGQEARLRCSPMKGHSHVYWYRQLPEEGLKFMVYLQKENIIDESGMPKERFSAEFPKEGPSILRIQQVVRGDSAAYFCASSPLSGGQETQYFGPGTRLLVL.